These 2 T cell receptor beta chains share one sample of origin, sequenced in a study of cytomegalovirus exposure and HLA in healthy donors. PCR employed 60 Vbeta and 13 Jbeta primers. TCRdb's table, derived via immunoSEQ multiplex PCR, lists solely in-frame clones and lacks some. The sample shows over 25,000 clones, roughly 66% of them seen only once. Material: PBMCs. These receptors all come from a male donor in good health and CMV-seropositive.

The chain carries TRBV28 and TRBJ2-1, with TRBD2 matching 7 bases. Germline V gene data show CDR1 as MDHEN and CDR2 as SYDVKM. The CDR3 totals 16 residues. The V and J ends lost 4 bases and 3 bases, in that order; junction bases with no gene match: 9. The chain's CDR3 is CASSSTWGGNYNEQFF. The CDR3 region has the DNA TGTGCCAGCAGTTCAACATGGGGGGGAAACTACAATGAGCAGTTCTTC.

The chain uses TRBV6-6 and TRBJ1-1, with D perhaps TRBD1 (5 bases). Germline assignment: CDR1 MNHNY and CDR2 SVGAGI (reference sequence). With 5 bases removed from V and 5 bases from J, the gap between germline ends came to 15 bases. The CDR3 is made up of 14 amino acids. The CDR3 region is CASSPRDKKTEAFF. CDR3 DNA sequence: TGTGCCAGCAGTCCCAGGGATAAAAAAACTGAAGCTTTCTTT.